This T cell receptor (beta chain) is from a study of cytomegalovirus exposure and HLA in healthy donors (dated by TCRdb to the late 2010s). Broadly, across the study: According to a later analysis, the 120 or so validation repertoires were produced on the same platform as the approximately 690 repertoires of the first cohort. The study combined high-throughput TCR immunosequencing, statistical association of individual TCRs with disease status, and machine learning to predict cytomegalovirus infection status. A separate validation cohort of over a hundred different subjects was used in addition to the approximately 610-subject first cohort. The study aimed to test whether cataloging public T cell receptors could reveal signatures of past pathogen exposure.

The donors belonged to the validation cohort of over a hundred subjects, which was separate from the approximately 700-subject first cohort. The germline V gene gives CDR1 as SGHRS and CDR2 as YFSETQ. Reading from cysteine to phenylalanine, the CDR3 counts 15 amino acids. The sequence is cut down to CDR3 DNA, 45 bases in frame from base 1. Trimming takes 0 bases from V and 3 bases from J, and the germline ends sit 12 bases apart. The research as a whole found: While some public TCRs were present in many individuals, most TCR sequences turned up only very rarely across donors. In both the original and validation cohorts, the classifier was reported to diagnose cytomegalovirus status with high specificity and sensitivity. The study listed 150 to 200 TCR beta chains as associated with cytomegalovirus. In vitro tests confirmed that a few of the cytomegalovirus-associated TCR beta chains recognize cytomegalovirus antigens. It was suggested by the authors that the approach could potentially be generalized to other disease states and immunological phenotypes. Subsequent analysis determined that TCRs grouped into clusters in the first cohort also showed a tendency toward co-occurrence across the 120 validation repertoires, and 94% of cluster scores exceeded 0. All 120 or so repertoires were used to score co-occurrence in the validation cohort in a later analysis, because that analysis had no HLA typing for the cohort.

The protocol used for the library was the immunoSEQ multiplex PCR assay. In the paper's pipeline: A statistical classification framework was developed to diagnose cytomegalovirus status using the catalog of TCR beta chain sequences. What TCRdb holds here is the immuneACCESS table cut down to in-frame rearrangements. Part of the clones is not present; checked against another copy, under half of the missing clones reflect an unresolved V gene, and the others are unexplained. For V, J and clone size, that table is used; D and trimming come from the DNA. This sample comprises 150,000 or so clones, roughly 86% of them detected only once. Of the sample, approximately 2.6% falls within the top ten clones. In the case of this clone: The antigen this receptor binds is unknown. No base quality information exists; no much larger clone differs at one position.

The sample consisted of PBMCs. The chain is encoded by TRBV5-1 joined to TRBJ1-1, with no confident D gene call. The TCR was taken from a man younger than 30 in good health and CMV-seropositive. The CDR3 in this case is CASSLDGVDYTEAFF. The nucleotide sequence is TGCGCCAGCAGCTTGGACGGGGTTGATTACACTGAAGCTTTCTTT.